Shown below are 23 T cell receptor beta chains from a single sample sequenced in a study of sequential checkpoint blockade in melanoma. Described treatment: randomized to nivolumab then ipilimumab (arm A) or the reverse (arm B). Assay used: immunoSEQ multiplex PCR; TCRdb lists only in-frame clones, some missing. Seen here are around 35,000 clones, under 35% observed once, and the top ten hold about 1.6%. The sequencing used tumor tissue (inferred from file names), collected from a patient given nivolumab and ipilimumab in sequence. The receptor set was obtained from a human donor with melanoma.

This chain joins TRBV5-1 and TRBJ2-1; D may correspond to TRBD1 or TRBD2 (6 bases each). Per germline, CDR1 SGHRS and CDR2 YFSETQ. Deletions cut 0 bases from V and 10 bases from J, with 17 bases between. CDR3 length equals 15 residues. CDR3 protein: CASSLAGAAVQEQFF. The CDR3 DNA sequence: TGCGCCAGCAGCTTGGCGGGGGCCGCCGTCCAGGAGCAGTTCTTC.

J is TRBJ2-2 and V is TRBV5-1, with 10 bases matching TRBD2. V lost 4 bases to trimming and J lost 2 bases; unmatched junction nucleotides: 17. This CDR3 is 20 amino acids long. Germline CDR1 and CDR2: SGHRS and YFSETQ. DNA for the CDR3: TGCGCCAGCAGCCTATCCAACGGGGGACTAGCGAAGGGTAACACCGGGGAGCTGTTTTTT. It codes for CASSLSNGGLAKGNTGELFF. Based on the CDR3 plus reference TRBV5-1 and TRBJ2-2, the full variable domain is KAGVTQTPRYLIKTRGQQVTLSCSPISGHRSVSWYQQTPGQGLQFLFEYFSETQRNKGNFPGRFSGRQFSNSRSEMNVSTLELGDSALYLCASSLSNGGLAKGNTGELFFGEGSRLTVL.

V and J are TRBV5-1 and TRBJ2-3, with D hard to call. V lost 0 bases and J 4 bases, leaving 15 bases between the germline ends. This CDR3 is 16 amino acids long. The germline CDR1 and CDR2 sequences are SGHRS and YFSETQ. The CDR3 region is CASSLEFVHHSDTQYF. The CDR3 bases are TGCGCCAGCAGCTTGGAATTCGTTCATCACTCAGATACGCAGTATTTT.

The chain joins TRBV6-8 to TRBJ2-1; either TRBD1 or TRBD2 may fit D (5 bases each). This CDR3 has 15 residues. V gave up 2 bases and J gave up 6 bases, with 14 bases separating them. Germline V gene sequence: CDR1 MNHGY, CDR2 SAAAGT. The CDR3: CASSYAEGTSNEQFF. As DNA, the CDR3 is TGTGCCAGCAGTTACGCCGAAGGGACCAGCAATGAGCAGTTCTTC.

This clone was seen more than once but under ten times. V gene TRBV11-3 combines with J gene TRBJ2-2; no firm D call. Trimming removed 5 bases from V and 8 bases from J, with 21 bases in between. Germline-derived CDR1 and CDR2 are SGHNT and YENEEA. This CDR3 spans 16 amino acids. The CDR3 loop is CASSRTRTSSRGELFF. The CDR3 DNA is TGTGCCAGCAGCCGAACCCGGACCTCCTCACGGGGGGAGCTGTTTTTT.

The chain uses TRBV18 and TRBJ2-2; 10 bases agree with TRBD2. Germline assignment: CDR1 KGHSH and CDR2 LQKENI. V lost 6 bases, J lost 6 bases, and 10 bases stayed unmatched. This CDR3 is 16 amino acids long. In DNA form, the CDR3 reads TGTGCCAGCTCCCTAATTCCGGGACTAGCGTCCGGGGAGCTGTTTTTT. It is translated as CASSLIPGLASGELFF.

The rearrangement joins TRBV18 to TRBJ2-1, with D possibly called TRBD1 or TRBD2 (5 bases each). This CDR3 is 13 amino acids long. V was clipped by 1 base and J by 8 bases, with 9 bases between them. Germline lookup yields CDR1 KGHSH and CDR2 LQKENI. DNA for the CDR3: TGTGCCAGCTCACCACAGGGGAGCGATGAGCAGTTCTTC. It is translated as CASSPQGSDEQFF.

This chain connects TRBV19 to TRBJ2-2, with 9 nucleotides matching TRBD1. The CDR3 runs to 15 residues. Unmatched junction bases numbered 4, after V lost 4 bases and J lost 4 bases. CDR1 and CDR2 (germline): LNHDA, SQIVND (reference sequence). The CDR3 coding sequence is TGTGCCAGTAGTAACAGGGGGCCAGGCACCGGGGAGCTGTTTTTT. Protein product: CASSNRGPGTGELFF.

The chain recombines TRBV7-5 with TRBJ1-3; the table's TRBD1 call for D was not verified on the DNA. TRBV7-5 is given as a pseudogene. There are 16 residues in the CDR3. The CDR3 sequence is CASSSPDRDSGNTIYF. The CDR3 DNA reads TGTGCCAGCAGCTCGCCGGACAGGGACTCCGGAAACACCATATATTTT.

There are a few counts of this clone. V gene TRBV10-3 combines with J gene TRBJ1-5; tentatively, D is TRBD1 (6 bases). Germline CDR1 ENHRY, CDR2 SYGVKD. The length of the CDR3 is 13 residues. Trimming removed 2 bases at V and 6 bases at J, with 8 bases between. In nucleotides, the CDR3 is TGTGCCATCAGTGAGACAGGGATTCAGCCCCAGCATTTT. Its protein is CAISETGIQPQHF.

This clone was seen a handful of times. The CDR3 DNA is TGTGCCAGCAGTGAAGCCCGCCAGGGGAAAGGCTACACCTTC. Translated, it gives CASSEARQGKGYTF. The V and J genes are TRBV9 and TRBJ1-2, with D possibly TRBD1 on 6 matching bases. The CDR3 is 14 amino acids. V lost 5 bases, J lost 8 bases, and 19 bases lay in between. Germline assignment: CDR1 SGDLS and CDR2 YYNGEE. The full variable domain, in which reference TRBV9 and TRBJ1-2 provide the parts outside the CDR3, is DSGVTQTPKHLITATGQRVTLRCSPRSGDLSVYWYQQSLDQGLQFLIQYYNGEERAKGNILERFSAQQFPDLHSELNLSSLELGDSALYFCASSEARQGKGYTFGSGTRLTVV.

There are a few counts of this clone. The gene calls are TRBV30 and TRBJ1-1, with D unresolved. The germline V gene has CDR1 GTSNPN and CDR2 SVGIG (reference sequence). CDR3 size: 13 residues. Deletions cut 4 bases from V and 1 base from J, with 10 bases between. The CDR3 DNA is TGTGCCTGGATGATAGCTAAGAACACTGAAGCTTTCTTT. Its translation: CAWMIAKNTEAFF.

A few counts support this clone. V gene TRBV7-6 combines with J gene TRBJ2-5, with TRBD2 matching 11 bases. The CDR3 runs to 18 residues. Germline CDR1 is SGHVS and CDR2 is FNYEAQ. J was trimmed by 7 bases and V by 1 base; bases with no gene match: 14. The CDR3 is CASSLDEIGSGGAVTQYF. CDR3 DNA: TGTGCCAGCAGCTTAGACGAGATCGGTAGCGGGGGGGCGGTGACCCAGTACTTC.

This clone was seen more than once but under ten times. The chain is built from TRBV6-8 and TRBJ1-5; a possible D gene is TRBD1 (6 bases). The V gene lost 5 bases and the J gene lost 2 bases, with 13 bases spanning the gap. This CDR3 region has 15 residues. Germline values: CDR1 MNHGY, CDR2 SAAAGT. The CDR3, as DNA: TGTGCCAGCAGTACACAGGGACATGGCAATCAGCCCCAGCATTTT. Its translation: CASSTQGHGNQPQHF.

There are many counts of this clone. This chain uses TRBV11-3 with TRBJ1-1; no clear D gene. Germline loops: CDR1 SGHNT, CDR2 YENEEA. The V end was cut by 2 bases, the J end by 1 base, with 23 bases between. The CDR3 contains 19 residues. CDR3 nucleotide sequence: TGTGCCAGCAGCTTAAGGCCGTTCGGCCCCGCTAATCCGAACACTGAAGCTTTCTTT. Translation gives CASSLRPFGPANPNTEAFF.

This clone was seen more than once but under ten times. This rearrangement joins TRBV18 to TRBJ1-4; D is unresolved. V was pared by 1 base and J by 5 bases, with 11 bases between. Germline loops: CDR1 KGHSH, CDR2 LQKENI. This CDR3 comprises 15 residues. The CDR3 DNA follows: TGTGCCAGCTCACCACAGTATAGTGAAAATGAAAAACTGTTTTTT. Its translation is CASSPQYSENEKLFF. Using reference TRBV18 and TRBJ1-4 for the parts outside the CDR3, the full variable domain is NAGVMQNPRHLVRRRGQEARLRCSPMKGHSHVYWYRQLPEEGLKFMVYLQKENIIDESGMPKERFSAEFPKEGPSILRIQQVVRGDSAAYFCASSPQYSENEKLFFGSGTQLSVL.

The V gene is TRBV11-3, the J gene TRBJ2-2; 8 bases are shared with TRBD1. CDR1 SGHNT and CDR2 YENEEA come from the germline V gene. J gave up 4 bases and V 5 bases, and 15 bases lay outside the gene matches. The CDR3 consists of 18 residues. The DNA for the CDR3 is TGTGCCAGCAGCCCTTGGTCTCATCAGGGGGCTTTCACCGGGGAGCTGTTTTTT. Its protein product is CASSPWSHQGAFTGELFF. Variable domain in full (rest from reference TRBV11-3 and TRBJ2-2): EAGVVQSPRYKIIEKKQPVAFWCNPISGHNTLYWYLQNLGQGPELLIRYENEEAVDDSQLPKDRFSAERLKGVDSTLKIQPAELGDSAVYLCASSPWSHQGAFTGELFFGEGSRLTVL.

The chain joins TRBV18 to TRBJ1-1; 10 nucleotides align to TRBD1. Germline V gene lookup returns CDR1 KGHSH and CDR2 LQKENI. This CDR3 is 16 amino acids long. J lost 0 bases, V lost 2 bases, and 3 bases had no gene match. Here the CDR3 DNA reads TGTGCCAGCTCACCAGGGACAGGGGCATTGAACACTGAAGCTTTCTTT. It specifies CASSPGTGALNTEAFF.

This clone was seen many times. The chain links TRBV6-8 to TRBJ2-5; a weak D match, TRBD1 (6 bases). Germline V CDR1 and CDR2: MNHGY, SAAAGT. CDR3 length: 12 amino acids. V was cut by 11 bases and J by 2 bases, with 12 bases left in between. This CDR3 is CAVRDTQETQYF. CDR3 nucleotide sequence: TGTGCCGTCCGGGACACTCAAGAGACCCAGTACTTC.

The V and J genes are TRBV4-1 and TRBJ1-6, with a weak D call TRBD1 (6 bases). Trimming removed 1 base from V and 3 bases from J, with 13 bases in between. CDR3 size: 17 residues. Germline V gives CDR1 MGHRA, CDR2 YSYEKL. CDR3 nucleotides: TGCGCCAGCAGCCAAGGATCGATGGACAGCTATAATTCACCCCTCCACTTT. Amino acids: CASSQGSMDSYNSPLHF.

In this sample, this clone turned up a few times. The V gene is TRBV6-8, the J gene TRBJ1-1; 11 nucleotides agree with TRBD1. The CDR3 contains 15 residues. CDR1 is MNHGY and CDR2 is SAAAGT in the germline V gene. The V segment lost 7 bases and the J segment 6 bases; nucleotides outside the gene matches: 10. CDR3 loop: CASTKLPGQGAEAFF. The DNA of the CDR3 is TGTGCCAGCACCAAGCTTCCGGGACAGGGGGCTGAAGCTTTCTTT.

This chain connects TRBV6-8 to TRBJ2-1; a weak D match, TRBD2 (6 bases). CDR1 is MNHGY, CDR2 SAAAGT, per germline. The CDR3 consists of 16 residues. Trimming removed 6 bases from V and 4 bases from J, with 19 bases in between. CDR3: CASRPPSSGTYNEQFF. The CDR3 DNA follows: TGTGCCAGCAGACCCCCAAGTAGCGGAACGTACAATGAGCAGTTCTTC.

This clone was observed a handful of times. A junction end diverges from the germline sequence, so it may reflect a read error. The chain joins TRBV6-4 to TRBJ2-7; D remains ambiguous. The CDR3 loop spans 13 amino acids. CDR1 and CDR2 (germline): MRHNA, SNTAGT. CDR3: CAISERFGDEQYF. The CDR3 nucleotides read TGTGCCATCAGTGAGAGGTTTGGGGACGAGCAGTACTTC.